This is a list of T cell receptor beta chains from one sample in a study of graft-versus-host responses after intestinal transplantation. Here immunoSEQ multiplex PCR was the method, and the copy in TCRdb shows in-frame clones only, minus some. The repertoire includes over 100,000 clones, around 95% of them detected once, and around 3% sits in the top ten. Their recognized antigens are unknown. This specimen was unstimulated CD8+ T cells sorted from spleen or lymph node cells, taken before intestinal transplant. Receptors were obtained from a human donor who received an intestinal transplant. The CDR3 runs from the conserved cysteine through the conserved F or W. D genes are given only for firm matches. Where a row states a size, it is once, few, many or the class of an expanded clone; other rows omit it.

V: TRBV7-9; size: NA; D: TRBD1; J: TRBJ1-2; DNA: TGTGCCAGCAGCTTAGTCGGCCAGGGGGTGATGTATGGCTACACCTTC; CDR3: CASSLVGQGVMYGYTF
V: TRBV9; size: NA; D: NA; J: TRBJ2-3; DNA: TGTGCCAGCAGCGCCTCCCCCCGAGGGACTAGCACAGATACGCAGTATTTT; CDR3: CASSASPRGTSTDTQYF
V: TRBV9; size: NA; D: NA; J: TRBJ2-3; DNA: TGTGCCAGCAGCGTAGAATCTACAGATACGCAGTATTTT; CDR3: CASSVESTDTQYF
V: TRBV13; size: NA; D: NA; J: TRBJ2-6; DNA: TGTGCCAGCAGGCGGGGGACACAGGGTACTGGGGCCAACGTCCTGACTTTC; CDR3: CASRRGTQGTGANVLTF
V: TRBV28; size: NA; D: NA; J: TRBJ2-1; DNA: TGTGCCAGCGTCCAGGGGATGGGGTTCTATGAGCAGTTCTTC; CDR3: CASVQGMGFYEQFF
V: TRBV6-4; size: NA; D: NA; J: TRBJ2-5; DNA: TGTGCCACCCCCGGGATTCCACAAGAGACCCAGTACTTC; CDR3: CATPGIPQETQYF
V: TRBV6-1; size: once; D: NA; J: TRBJ2-5; DNA: TGTGCCAGCAGTGAACTTGGAGGGACACAAGAGACCCAGTACTTC; CDR3: CASSELGGTQETQYF
V: TRBV19; size: once; D: NA; J: TRBJ1-1; DNA: TGTGCCACCACCGGGACAATGAACACTGAAGCTTTCTTT; CDR3: CATTGTMNTEAFF
V: TRBV7-6; size: NA; D: TRBD1; J: TRBJ2-7; DNA: TGTGCCAGCAGTTATGGACAGGGGCCCGTTAGCTCCTACGAGCAGTACTTC; CDR3: CASSYGQGPVSSYEQYF
V: TRBV6-5; size: NA; D: NA; J: TRBJ2-2; DNA: TGTGCCAGCAGTTACGGACCTGCGAACACCGGGGAGCTGTTTTTT; CDR3: CASSYGPANTGELFF
V: TRBV14; size: NA; D: TRBD1; J: TRBJ2-3; DNA: TGTGTCAGCAGCGCTCGCTGGGACAGCTCGCCAGCGGCAGATACGCAGTATTTT; CDR3: CVSSARWDSSPAADTQYF
V: TRBV15; size: NA; D: TRBD1; J: TRBJ2-3; DNA: TGTGCCACCAGCAGGGACAGGGGGAAATACCTCACAGATACGCAGTATTTT; CDR3: CATSRDRGKYLTDTQYF
V: TRBV7-9; size: NA; D: NA; J: TRBJ1-1; DNA: TGTGCCAGCAGCCTGCGGACGGTAAACACTGAAGCTTTCTTT; CDR3: CASSLRTVNTEAFF
V: TRBV6-5; size: NA; D: TRBD2; J: TRBJ2-1; DNA: TGTGCCAGCAGTTATCCAGCGGGGAACTACAATGAGCAGTTCTTC; CDR3: CASSYPAGNYNEQFF
V: TRBV6-6; size: NA; D: NA; J: TRBJ2-2; DNA: TGTGCCAGCACCCAAGGACCCTACACCGGGGAGCTGTTTTTT; CDR3: CASTQGPYTGELFF
V: TRBV29-1; size: NA; D: TRBD1; J: TRBJ2-6; DNA: TGCAGCGTTGAGTTGACCGGGACAGGGGGCTCGTCTGGGGCCAACGTCCTGACTTTC; CDR3: CSVELTGTGGSSGANVLTF
V: TRBV30; size: NA; D: NA; J: TRBJ2-2; DNA: TGTGCCTGGACCACAGGGACCGGGGAGCTGTTTTTT; CDR3: CAWTTGTGELFF
V: TRBV28; size: NA; D: NA; J: TRBJ1-5; DNA: TGTGCCAGCAGTTTCTCAGGGAGCAGACTGCCCCAGCATTTT; CDR3: CASSFSGSRLPQHF
V: TRBV6-5; size: NA; D: TRBD1; J: TRBJ1-1; DNA: TGTGCCAGCAGCCCCGGGACAGGGATAACTGAAGCTTTCTTT; CDR3: CASSPGTGITEAFF
V: TRBV4-1; size: NA; D: NA; J: TRBJ2-1; DNA: TGCGCCAGCAGCCAAGATGTCGCGCGGCAAGACAATGAGCAGTTCTTC; CDR3: CASSQDVARQDNEQFF
V: TRBV9; size: once; D: NA; J: TRBJ2-7; DNA: TGTGCCAGCAGCCCCATGGGAGCGAGCGCCGGACAGTACTTC; CDR3: CASSPMGASAGQYF
V: TRBV13; size: NA; D: NA; J: TRBJ1-2; DNA: TGTGCCAGCAGCTTGGGTTCTAACTATGGCTACACCTTC; CDR3: CASSLGSNYGYTF
V: TRBV7-2; size: once; D: NA; J: TRBJ2-7; DNA: TGTGCCAGCAGCTTAGGGAACGAGCAGTACTTC; CDR3: CASSLGNEQYF
V: TRBV28; size: NA; D: TRBD2; J: TRBJ2-3; DNA: TGTGCCAGCAGTTTCGGGGGGGCAGATACGCAGTATTTT; CDR3: CASSFGGADTQYF